This is a list of T cell receptor beta chains from one sample in a study of blood T cell repertoires in COVID-19. Sequencing used immunoSEQ multiplex PCR; TCRdb keeps in-frame clones, though not all of them. This table has roughly 130,000 clones, about 80% appearing once. The specimen sequenced was peripheral blood. Source of these receptors: a man aged 50-60 years with acute or convalescent COVID-19. Each CDR3 is given with its conserved first and last residue. D genes are given only for firm matches. Clone size is shown for a subset of rows, as once, few, many or a class of expanded clone.

once	TRBV5-1	TRBD1	TRBJ2-2	CASSLTGVVGAGELFF	TGCGCCAGCAGTCTGACAGGGGTAGTCGGCGCCGGGGAGCTGTTTTTT
NA	TRBV7-8	NA	TRBJ2-6	CASSLRDSSSGANVLTF	TGTGCCAGCAGCTTACGAGACAGCAGCTCTGGGGCCAACGTCCTGACTTTC
NA	TRBV6-5	NA	TRBJ1-2	CASSYSGGSGYTF	TGTGCCAGCAGTTACTCTGGGGGGTCTGGCTACACCTTC
once	TRBV5-6	NA	TRBJ1-2	CASSLFGDWDGYTF	TGTGCCAGCAGCTTGTTCGGAGATTGGGATGGCTACACCTTC
NA	TRBV27	TRBD2	TRBJ2-1	CASSLGLAGVSYEQFF	TGTGCCAGCAGTCTCGGACTAGCGGGGGTCTCCTATGAGCAGTTCTTC
NA	TRBV19	NA	TRBJ1-4	CASKKRGNEKLFF	TGTGCCAGTAAAAAAAGGGGGAATGAAAAACTGTTTTTT
few	TRBV19	NA	TRBJ1-2	CASQSGVERGYTF	TGTGCCAGTCAGTCAGGGGTTGAGCGTGGCTACACCTTC
many	TRBV4-1	NA	TRBJ1-4	CASSPPLDSPYEKLFF	TGCGCCAGCAGCCCGCCCCTTGACAGCCCGTATGAAAAACTGTTTTTT
NA	TRBV19	NA	TRBJ2-5	CASRGATDQETQYF	TGTGCCAGTAGGGGCGCGACGGATCAAGAGACCCAGTACTTC
NA	TRBV10-1	NA	TRBJ2-1	CASSVSGGLTHEQFF	TGCGCCAGCAGTGTAAGCGGAGGCTTGACACATGAGCAGTTCTTC
NA	TRBV7-6	TRBD2	TRBJ2-2	CASSLNPSGGTGELFF	TGTGCCAGCAGCTTAAATCCCAGCGGGGGTACCGGGGAGCTGTTTTTT
NA	TRBV5-6	NA	TRBJ1-1	CASSPEKQGNTEAFF	TGTGCCAGCAGCCCGGAGAAGCAGGGGAACACTGAAGCTTTCTTT
NA	TRBV19	TRBD1	TRBJ1-5	CASSITGAQNQPQHF	TGTGCCAGTAGTATAACAGGGGCCCAAAATCAGCCCCAGCATTTT
NA	TRBV7-2	NA	TRBJ2-3	CASSQRTAAGDTQYF	TGTGCCAGCAGCCAACGGACTGCTGCCGGAGATACGCAGTATTTT
NA	TRBV7-9	TRBD2	TRBJ2-1	CASSPRPSGAYNEQFF	TGTGCCAGCAGCCCGCGCCCTAGCGGGGCTTACAATGAGCAGTTCTTC
NA	TRBV19	NA	TRBJ2-4	CASSYLRNIQYF	TGTGCCAGTAGTTACCTGCGAAACATTCAGTACTTC
NA	TRBV7-2	TRBD1	TRBJ1-5	CASSPGGRSNQPQHF	TGTGCCAGCAGCCCAGGGGGAAGGAGCAATCAGCCCCAGCATTTT
NA	TRBV4-2	NA	TRBJ2-7	CASSQGGGLINSAEQYF	TGTGCCAGCAGCCAAGGAGGGGGACTAATTAATTCGGCCGAGCAGTACTTC
few	TRBV6-1	NA	TRBJ1-5	CASSAWGNGVRNQPQHF	TGTGCCAGCAGTGCGTGGGGTAACGGGGTTCGCAATCAGCCCCAGCATTTT
NA	TRBV5-1	NA	TRBJ2-3	CASSLFGTDTQYF	TGCGCCAGCAGCTTGTTCGGCACAGATACGCAGTATTTT
NA	TRBV18	TRBD1	TRBJ1-5	CASSLQGAEPQHF	TGTGCCAGCTCACTACAGGGGGCTGAGCCCCAGCATTTT
NA	TRBV2	NA	TRBJ2-3	CAARRGGSGTDTQYF	TGTGCCGCCCGAAGGGGGGGTTCGGGCACAGATACGCAGTATTTT
once	TRBV20-1	NA	TRBJ1-2	CSASETVNYGYTF	TGCAGTGCTAGTGAGACAGTTAACTATGGCTACACCTTC
NA	TRBV24-1	TRBD2	TRBJ2-5	CATSDLGLSGGVETQYF	TGTGCCACCAGTGATTTAGGGCTTAGCGGGGGAGTCGAGACCCAGTACTTC
NA	TRBV13	TRBD2	TRBJ2-1	CASSLEAGGENEQFF	TGTGCCAGCAGCTTAGAGGCGGGGGGTGAAAATGAGCAGTTCTTC
NA	TRBV5-1	TRBD1	TRBJ2-4	CASSSTTGGPKNIQYF	TGCGCCAGCAGCTCAACCACAGGGGGCCCCAAAAACATTCAGTACTTC
few	TRBV2	TRBD1	TRBJ1-2	CASSSEGTGDYGYTF	TGTGCCAGCAGCTCCGAAGGGACAGGGGACTATGGCTACACCTTC
NA	TRBV18	NA	TRBJ1-2	CASSPLDTGSVPGGYGYTF	TGTGCCAGCTCACCACTCGATACAGGGTCGGTCCCGGGAGGCTATGGCTACACCTTC
NA	TRBV27	NA	TRBJ2-3	CASSSRLDLSGTDTQYF	TGTGCCAGCAGTTCCAGACTTGATCTGTCTGGCACAGATACGCAGTATTTT
few	TRBV5-1	TRBD1	TRBJ1-2	CASSQGDNNYGYTF	TGCGCCAGCAGCCAGGGGGATAATAACTATGGCTACACCTTC
few	TRBV5-4	TRBD1	TRBJ1-2	CASSLNEGQTYGYTF	TGTGCCAGCAGCTTAAATGAGGGACAGACCTATGGCTACACCTTC
NA	TRBV6-5	TRBD1	TRBJ1-5	CASSYQDRGNQPQHF	TGTGCCAGCAGCTACCAGGACAGGGGCAATCAGCCCCAGCATTTT
NA	TRBV5-6	NA	TRBJ1-3	CASSLGRASSGNTIYF	TGTGCCAGCAGCTTGGGCAGGGCAAGCTCTGGAAACACCATATATTTT